The clone carrying this T cell receptor (beta chain) was detected many times. Its specificity is not known. Previously described methods with listed TCR primers produced the bulk TCR libraries. TCRdb passed the PCR reads through MiXCR, listing each CDR3 protein once. This table holds hundreds of thousands of distinct CDR3 sequences, 20% to 25% found once. V trimming: 4 bases; J trimming: 5 bases; junction bases outside the gene matches: 6. The CDR3 extends over 13 amino acids. Germline V gives CDR1 SGHNT, CDR2 YYREEE (reference sequence). Naive CD8 T cell sorting was performed on the CD8+CD4-CCR7+CD45RA+ phenotype. This entry comes from a study of molecular identifiers for immune sequencing clone quantification. Notes on the study in general: Whereas naive cells kept under 1% of molecules in clones above 20 RNA copies, such clones held over 97% in effectors. Shared barcodes on identical TCR molecules could underestimate the sizes of highly expanded clones.

The sequence was collected from a human donor in good health. Some libraries in this study had Jurkat cell RNA spiked in. What was sequenced was naive CD8+ T cells from blood, with Jurkat cell RNA spiked in. Described subset: FACS-sorted CD8+CD4-CCR7+CD45RA+ naive T cells. The chain recombines TRBV5-4 with TRBJ2-7, with 7 bases matching TRBD1. Here the CDR3 DNA reads TGTGCCAGCAGCCCGACAGGGTTCAACGAGCAGTACTTC. This sequence encodes CASSPTGFNEQYF.